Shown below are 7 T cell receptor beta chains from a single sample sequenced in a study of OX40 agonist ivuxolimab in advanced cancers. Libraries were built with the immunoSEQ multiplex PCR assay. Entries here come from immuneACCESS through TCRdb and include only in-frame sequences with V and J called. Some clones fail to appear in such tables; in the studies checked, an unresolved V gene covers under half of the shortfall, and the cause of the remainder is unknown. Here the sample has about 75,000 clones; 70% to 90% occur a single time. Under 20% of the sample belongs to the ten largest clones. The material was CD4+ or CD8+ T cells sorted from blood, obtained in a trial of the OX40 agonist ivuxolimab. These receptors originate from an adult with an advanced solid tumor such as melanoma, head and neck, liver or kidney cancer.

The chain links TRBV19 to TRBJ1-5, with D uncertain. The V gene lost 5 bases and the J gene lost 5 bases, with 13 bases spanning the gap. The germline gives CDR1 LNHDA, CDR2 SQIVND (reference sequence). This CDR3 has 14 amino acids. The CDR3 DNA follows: TGTGCCAGTAGTCTCGAGGCGGGGTATCAGCCCCAGCATTTT. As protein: CASSLEAGYQPQHF.

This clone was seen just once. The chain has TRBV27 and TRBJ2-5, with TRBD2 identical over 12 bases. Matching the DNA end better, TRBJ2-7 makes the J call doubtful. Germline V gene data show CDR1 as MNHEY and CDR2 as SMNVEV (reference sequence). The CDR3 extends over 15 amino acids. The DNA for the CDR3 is TGTGCCAGCAGCCCTAGACTAGCGGGAGACTACGAGCAGTACTTC. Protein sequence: CASSPRLAGDYEQYF.

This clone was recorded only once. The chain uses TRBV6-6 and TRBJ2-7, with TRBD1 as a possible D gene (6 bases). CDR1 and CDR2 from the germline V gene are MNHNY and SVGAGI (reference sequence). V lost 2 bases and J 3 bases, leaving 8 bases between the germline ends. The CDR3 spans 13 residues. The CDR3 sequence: CASSYGTNYEQYF. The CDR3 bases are TGTGCCAGCAGTTACGGGACAAACTACGAGCAGTACTTC.

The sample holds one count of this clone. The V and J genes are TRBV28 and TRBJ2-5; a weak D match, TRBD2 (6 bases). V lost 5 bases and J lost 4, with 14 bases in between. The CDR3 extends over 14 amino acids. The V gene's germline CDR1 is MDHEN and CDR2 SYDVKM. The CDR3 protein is CASSLTYGGETQYF. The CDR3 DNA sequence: TGTGCCAGCAGTCTAACGTACGGGGGAGAGACCCAGTACTTC.

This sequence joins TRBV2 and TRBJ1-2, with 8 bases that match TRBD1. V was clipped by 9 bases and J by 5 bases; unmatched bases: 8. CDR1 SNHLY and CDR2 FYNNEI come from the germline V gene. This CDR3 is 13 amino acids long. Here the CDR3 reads CASQGASGYGYTF. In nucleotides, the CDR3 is TGTGCCAGTCAGGGGGCCAGCGGTTATGGCTACACCTTC.

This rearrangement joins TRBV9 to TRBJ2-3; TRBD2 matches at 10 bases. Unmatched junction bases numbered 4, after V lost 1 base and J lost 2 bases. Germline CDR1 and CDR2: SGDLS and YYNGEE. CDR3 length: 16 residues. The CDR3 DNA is TGTGCCAGCAGCGTACTAGCGGGAGTTTCCACAGATACGCAGTATTTT. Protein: CASSVLAGVSTDTQYF.

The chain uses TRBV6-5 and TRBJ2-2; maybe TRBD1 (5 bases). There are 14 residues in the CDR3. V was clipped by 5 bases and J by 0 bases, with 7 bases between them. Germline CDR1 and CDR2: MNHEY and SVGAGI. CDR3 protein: CASSDRPNTGELFF. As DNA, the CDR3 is TGTGCCAGCAGTGACAGACCGAACACCGGGGAGCTGTTTTTT.